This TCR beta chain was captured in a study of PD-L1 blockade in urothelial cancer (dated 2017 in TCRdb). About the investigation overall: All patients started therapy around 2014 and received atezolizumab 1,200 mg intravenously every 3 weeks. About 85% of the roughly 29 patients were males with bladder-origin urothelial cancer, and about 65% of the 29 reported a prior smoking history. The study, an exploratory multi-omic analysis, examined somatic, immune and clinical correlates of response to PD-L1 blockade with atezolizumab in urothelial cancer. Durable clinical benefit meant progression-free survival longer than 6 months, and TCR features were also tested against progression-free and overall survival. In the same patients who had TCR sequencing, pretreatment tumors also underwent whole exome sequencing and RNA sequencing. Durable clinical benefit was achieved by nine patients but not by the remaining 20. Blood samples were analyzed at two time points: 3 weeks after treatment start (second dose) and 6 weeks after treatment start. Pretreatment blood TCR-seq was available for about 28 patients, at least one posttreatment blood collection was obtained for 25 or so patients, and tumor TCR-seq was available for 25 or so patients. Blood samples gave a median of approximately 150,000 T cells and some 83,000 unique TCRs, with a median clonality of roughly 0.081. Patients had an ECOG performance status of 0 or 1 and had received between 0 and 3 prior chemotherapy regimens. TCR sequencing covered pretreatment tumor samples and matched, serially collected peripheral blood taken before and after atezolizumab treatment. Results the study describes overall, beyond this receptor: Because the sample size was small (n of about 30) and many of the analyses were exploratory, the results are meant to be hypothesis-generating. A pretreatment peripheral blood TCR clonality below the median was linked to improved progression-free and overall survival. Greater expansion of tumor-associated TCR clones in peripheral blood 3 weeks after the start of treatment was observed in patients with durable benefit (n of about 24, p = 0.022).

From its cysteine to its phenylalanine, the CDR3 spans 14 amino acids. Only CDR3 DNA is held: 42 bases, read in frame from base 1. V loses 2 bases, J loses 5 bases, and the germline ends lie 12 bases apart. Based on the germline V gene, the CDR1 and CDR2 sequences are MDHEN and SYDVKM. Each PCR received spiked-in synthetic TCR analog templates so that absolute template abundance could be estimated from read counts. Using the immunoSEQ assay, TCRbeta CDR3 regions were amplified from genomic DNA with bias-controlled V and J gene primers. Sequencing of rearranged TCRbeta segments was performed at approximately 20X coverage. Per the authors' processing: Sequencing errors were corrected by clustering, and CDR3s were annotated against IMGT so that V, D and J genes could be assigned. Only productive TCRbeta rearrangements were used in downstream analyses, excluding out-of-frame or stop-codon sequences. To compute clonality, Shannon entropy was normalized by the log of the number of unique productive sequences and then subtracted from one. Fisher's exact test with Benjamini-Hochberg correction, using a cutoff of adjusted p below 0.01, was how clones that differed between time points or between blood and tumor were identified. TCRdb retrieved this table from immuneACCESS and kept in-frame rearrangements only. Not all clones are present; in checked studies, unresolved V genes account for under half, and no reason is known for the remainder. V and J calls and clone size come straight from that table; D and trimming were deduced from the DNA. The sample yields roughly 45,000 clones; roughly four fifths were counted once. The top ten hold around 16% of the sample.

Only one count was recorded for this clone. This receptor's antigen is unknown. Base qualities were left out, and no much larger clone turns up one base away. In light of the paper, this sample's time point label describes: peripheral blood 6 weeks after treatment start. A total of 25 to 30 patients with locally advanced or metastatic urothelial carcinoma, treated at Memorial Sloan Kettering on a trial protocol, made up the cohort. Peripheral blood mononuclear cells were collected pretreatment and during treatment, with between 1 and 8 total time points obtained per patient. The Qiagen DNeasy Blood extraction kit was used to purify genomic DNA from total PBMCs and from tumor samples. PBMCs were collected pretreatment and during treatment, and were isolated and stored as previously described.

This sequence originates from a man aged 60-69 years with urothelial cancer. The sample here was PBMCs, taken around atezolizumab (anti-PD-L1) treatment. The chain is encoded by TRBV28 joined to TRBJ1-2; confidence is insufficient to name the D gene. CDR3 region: CASSLLAETYGYTF. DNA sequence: TGTGCCAGCAGTTTACTGGCAGAGACTTATGGCTACACCTTC.